This T cell receptor (beta chain) was identified in a study of T cell responses to AZD1222 COVID-19 vaccine. The table came from immunoSEQ multiplex PCR; TCRdb's copy has only in-frame clones and leaves some out. The repertoire holds 100,000 to 120,000 clones, with roughly 92% as singletons. Comments on this clone: Its specificity is not known.

With 2 bases removed from V and 2 bases from J, the gap between germline ends came to 11 bases. The CDR3 runs 14 residues. Per germline, CDR1 SGHRS and CDR2 YFSETQ. General observations from the study: It was only a handful of AZD1222 recipients who were seropositive at baseline.

The gene calls are TRBV5-1 and TRBJ2-7; TRBD2 is a possible D gene (7 bases). Sequenced material: peripheral blood, taken 28 days after the second AZD1222 dose. This sequence originates from an adult who received the AZD1222 COVID-19 vaccine. The CDR3 DNA is TGCGCCAGCAGCTTTGGCGGGGGCCCCTACGAGCAGTACTTC. Translating gives CASSFGGGPYEQYF.